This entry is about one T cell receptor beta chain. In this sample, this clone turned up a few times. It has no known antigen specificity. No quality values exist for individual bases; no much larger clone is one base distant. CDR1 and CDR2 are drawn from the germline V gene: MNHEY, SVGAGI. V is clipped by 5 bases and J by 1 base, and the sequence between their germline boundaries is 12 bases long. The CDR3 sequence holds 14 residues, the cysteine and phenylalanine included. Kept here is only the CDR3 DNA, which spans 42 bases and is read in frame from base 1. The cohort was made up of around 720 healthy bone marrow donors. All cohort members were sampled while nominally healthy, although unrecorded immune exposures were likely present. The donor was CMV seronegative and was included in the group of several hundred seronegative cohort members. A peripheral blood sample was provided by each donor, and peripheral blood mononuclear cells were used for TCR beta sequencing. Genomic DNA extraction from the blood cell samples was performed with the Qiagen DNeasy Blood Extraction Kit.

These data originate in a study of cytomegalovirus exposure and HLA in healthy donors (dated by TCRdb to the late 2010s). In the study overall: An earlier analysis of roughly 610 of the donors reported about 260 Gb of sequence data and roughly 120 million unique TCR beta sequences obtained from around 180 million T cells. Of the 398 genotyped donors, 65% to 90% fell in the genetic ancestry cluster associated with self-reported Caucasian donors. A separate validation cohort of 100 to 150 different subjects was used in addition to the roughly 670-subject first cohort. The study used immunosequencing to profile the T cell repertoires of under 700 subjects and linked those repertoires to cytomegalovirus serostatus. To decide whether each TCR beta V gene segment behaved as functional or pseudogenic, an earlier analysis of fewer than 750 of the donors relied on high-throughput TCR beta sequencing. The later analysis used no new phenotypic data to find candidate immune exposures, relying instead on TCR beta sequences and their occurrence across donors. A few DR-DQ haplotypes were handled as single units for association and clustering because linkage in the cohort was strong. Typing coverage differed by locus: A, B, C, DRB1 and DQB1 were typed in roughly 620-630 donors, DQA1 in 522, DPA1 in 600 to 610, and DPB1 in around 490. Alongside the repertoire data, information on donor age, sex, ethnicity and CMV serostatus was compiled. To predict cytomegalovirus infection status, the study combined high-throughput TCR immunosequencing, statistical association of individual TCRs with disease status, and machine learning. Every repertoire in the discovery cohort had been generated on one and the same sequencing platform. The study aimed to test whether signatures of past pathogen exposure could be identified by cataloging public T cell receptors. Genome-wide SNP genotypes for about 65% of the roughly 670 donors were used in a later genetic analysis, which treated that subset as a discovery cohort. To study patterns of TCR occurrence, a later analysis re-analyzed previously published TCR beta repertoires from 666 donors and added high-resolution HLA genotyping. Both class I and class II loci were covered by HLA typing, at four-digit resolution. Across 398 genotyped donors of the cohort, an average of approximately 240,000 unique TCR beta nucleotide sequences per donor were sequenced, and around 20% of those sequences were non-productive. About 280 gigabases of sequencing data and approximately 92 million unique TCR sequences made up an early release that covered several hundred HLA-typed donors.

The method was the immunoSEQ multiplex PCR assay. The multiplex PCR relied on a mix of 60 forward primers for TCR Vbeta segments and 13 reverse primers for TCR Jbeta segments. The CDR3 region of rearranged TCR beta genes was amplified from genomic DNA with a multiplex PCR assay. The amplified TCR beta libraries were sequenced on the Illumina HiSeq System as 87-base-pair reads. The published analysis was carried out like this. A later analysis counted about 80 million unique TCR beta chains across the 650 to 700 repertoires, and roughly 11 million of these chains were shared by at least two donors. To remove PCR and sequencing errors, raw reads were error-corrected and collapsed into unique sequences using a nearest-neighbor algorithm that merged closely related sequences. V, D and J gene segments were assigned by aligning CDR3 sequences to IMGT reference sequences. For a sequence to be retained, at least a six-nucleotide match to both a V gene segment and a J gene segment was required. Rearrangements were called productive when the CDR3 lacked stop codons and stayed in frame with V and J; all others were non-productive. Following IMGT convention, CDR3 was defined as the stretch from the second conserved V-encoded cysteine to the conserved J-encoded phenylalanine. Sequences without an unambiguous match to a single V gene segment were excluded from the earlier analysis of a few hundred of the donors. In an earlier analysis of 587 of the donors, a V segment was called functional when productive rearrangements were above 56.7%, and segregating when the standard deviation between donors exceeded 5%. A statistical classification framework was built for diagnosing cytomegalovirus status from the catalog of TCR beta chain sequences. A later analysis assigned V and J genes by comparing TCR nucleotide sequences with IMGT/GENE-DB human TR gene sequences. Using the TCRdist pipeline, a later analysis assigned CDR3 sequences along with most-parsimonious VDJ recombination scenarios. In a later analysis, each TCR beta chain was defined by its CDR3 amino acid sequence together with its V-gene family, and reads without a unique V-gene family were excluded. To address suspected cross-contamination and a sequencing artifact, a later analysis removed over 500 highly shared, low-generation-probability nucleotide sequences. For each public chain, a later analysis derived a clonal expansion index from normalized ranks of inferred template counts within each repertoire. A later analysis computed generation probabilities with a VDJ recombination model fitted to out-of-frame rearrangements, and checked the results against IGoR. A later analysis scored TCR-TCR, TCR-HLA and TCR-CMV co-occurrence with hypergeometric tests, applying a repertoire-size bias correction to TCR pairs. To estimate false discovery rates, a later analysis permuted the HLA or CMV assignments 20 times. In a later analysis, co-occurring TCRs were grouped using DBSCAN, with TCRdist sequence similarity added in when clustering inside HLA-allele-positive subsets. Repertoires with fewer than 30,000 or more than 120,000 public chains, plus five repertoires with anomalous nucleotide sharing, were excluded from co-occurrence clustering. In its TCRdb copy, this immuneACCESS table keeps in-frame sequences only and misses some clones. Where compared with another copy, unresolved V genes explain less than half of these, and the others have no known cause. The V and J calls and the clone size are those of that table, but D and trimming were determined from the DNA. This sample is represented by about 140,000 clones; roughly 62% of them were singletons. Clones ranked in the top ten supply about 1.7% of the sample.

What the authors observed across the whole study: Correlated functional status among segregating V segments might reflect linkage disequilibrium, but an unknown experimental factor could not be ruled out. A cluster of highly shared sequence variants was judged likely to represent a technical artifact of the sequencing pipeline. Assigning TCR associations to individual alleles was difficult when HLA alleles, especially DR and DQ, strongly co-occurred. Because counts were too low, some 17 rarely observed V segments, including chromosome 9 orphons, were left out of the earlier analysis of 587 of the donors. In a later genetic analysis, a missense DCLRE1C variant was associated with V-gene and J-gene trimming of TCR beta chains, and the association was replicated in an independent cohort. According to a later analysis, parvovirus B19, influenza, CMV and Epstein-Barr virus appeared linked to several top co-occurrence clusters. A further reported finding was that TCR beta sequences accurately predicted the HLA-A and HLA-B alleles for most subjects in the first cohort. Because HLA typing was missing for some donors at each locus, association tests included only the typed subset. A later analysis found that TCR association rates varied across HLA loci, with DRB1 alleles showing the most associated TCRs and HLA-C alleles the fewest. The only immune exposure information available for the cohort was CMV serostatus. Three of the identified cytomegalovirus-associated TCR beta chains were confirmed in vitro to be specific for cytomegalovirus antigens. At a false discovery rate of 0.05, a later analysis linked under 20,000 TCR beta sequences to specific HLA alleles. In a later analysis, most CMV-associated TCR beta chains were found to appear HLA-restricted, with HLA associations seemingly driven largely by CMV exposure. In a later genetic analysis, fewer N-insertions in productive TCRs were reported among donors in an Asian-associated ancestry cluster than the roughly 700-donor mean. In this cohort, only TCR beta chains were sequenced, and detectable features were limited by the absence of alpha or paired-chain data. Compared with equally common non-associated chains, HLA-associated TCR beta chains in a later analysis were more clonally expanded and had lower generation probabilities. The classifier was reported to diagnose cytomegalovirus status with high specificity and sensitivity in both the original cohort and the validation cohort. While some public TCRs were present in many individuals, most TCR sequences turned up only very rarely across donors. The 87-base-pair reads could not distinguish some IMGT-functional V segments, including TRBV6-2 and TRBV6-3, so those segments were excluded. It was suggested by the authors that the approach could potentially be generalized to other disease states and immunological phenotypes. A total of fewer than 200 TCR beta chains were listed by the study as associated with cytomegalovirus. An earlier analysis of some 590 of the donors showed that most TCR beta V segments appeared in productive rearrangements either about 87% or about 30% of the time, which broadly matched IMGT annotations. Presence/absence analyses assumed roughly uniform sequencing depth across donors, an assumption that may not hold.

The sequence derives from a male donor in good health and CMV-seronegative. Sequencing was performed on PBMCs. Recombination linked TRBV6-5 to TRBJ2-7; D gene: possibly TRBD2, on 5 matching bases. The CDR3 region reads CASSERTDSYEQYF. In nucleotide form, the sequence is TGTGCCAGCAGTGAGCGGACTGATTCCTACGAGCAGTACTTC.